This passage covers 27 T cell receptor beta chains from one sample sequenced in a study of cytomegalovirus exposure and HLA in healthy donors. PCR employed 60 Vbeta and 13 Jbeta primers. Measured with immunoSEQ multiplex PCR; TCRdb has only the in-frame clones, and not every one. The sample consists of about 170,000 clones, around 75% of them appearing once. The sequencing input was PBMCs. The origin of the receptors is a male donor in good health and CMV-seronegative.

This rearrangement joins TRBV6-6 to TRBJ2-5; TRBD1 might be the D (6 bases). CDR1 MNHNY and CDR2 SVGAGI come from the germline V gene (reference sequence). CDR3 length: 14 amino acids. V lost 2 bases and J lost 2, with 9 bases in between. The DNA for the CDR3 is TGTGCCAGCAGTTACCTGGGACAACAAGAGACCCAGTACTTC. Protein: CASSYLGQQETQYF.

This clone appeared a few times. This chain links TRBV6-1 with TRBJ2-3, with 9 bases matching TRBD1. Trimming removed 10 bases from V and 4 bases from J; junction bases left unmatched: 12. CDR3 length equals 15 residues. Germline CDR1 reads MNHNS; CDR2 reads SASEGT. The CDR3 loop is CAIMTRDREPDTQYF. CDR3 coding DNA: TGTGCCATCATGACCCGGGACAGGGAACCAGATACGCAGTATTTT.

This chain joins TRBV5-1 and TRBJ2-7; tentatively, D is TRBD1 (5 bases). Trimming removed 0 bases from V and 3 bases from J, with 7 bases in between. From germline, CDR1 is SGHRS and CDR2 YFSETQ. The CDR3 is 13 amino acids. The DNA of the CDR3 is TGCGCCAGCAGCTTGGGACAGAACTACGAGCAGTACTTC. Its translation: CASSLGQNYEQYF.

The rearrangement uses TRBV9 and TRBJ2-2, with D maybe TRBD1 (6 bases). This CDR3 region has 15 residues. Germline V gene sequence: CDR1 SGDLS, CDR2 YYNGEE. V lost 3 bases to trimming and J lost 0 bases, with 9 bases between them. DNA for the CDR3: TGTGCCAGCAGCGCGGGACATTCGAACACCGGGGAGCTGTTTTTT. It specifies CASSAGHSNTGELFF.

V gene TRBV7-2 combines with J gene TRBJ2-5; a weak D match, TRBD2 (7 bases). With the DNA end fitting TRBJ2-7 better, the J assignment may be wrong. The V gene's germline CDR1 is SGHTA and CDR2 FQGNSA. CDR3 length: 15 residues. In DNA form, the CDR3 reads TGTGCCAGCAGCTTAGTTCTGCGGGGGCCATACGAGCAGTACTTC. Protein sequence: CASSLVLRGPYEQYF.

Worth noting for this clone: The same CDR3 also results from other DNA sequences found in this sample. The chain recombines TRBV29-1 with TRBJ1-1; TRBD1 aligns across 7 bases. The CDR3 is made up of 13 amino acids. Germline V CDR1 and CDR2: SQVTM, ANQGSEA. With 6 bases clipped from V and 5 bases from J, the junction kept 9 bases outside the gene matches. The CDR3 here is CSVSRGRGTEAFF. CDR3 in DNA: TGCAGCGTCAGCAGGGGGAGAGGGACTGAAGCTTTCTTT.

In nucleotides, the CDR3 is TGTGCCTCAACGGGGGGCGCCGATACGCAGTATTTT. Protein product: CASTGGADTQYF. The chain is built from TRBV30 and TRBJ2-3; D might be TRBD2 (7 bases). With 7 bases removed from V and 6 bases from J, the gap between germline ends came to 14 bases. The germline gives CDR1 GTSNPN, CDR2 SVGIG (reference sequence). This CDR3 has 12 residues.

This rearrangement joins TRBV19 to TRBJ1-2; 9 bases fit TRBD1. Germline V gives CDR1 LNHDA, CDR2 SQIVND (reference sequence). This CDR3 is 16 amino acids long. V lost 1 base and J lost 0; bases outside the gene matches: 3. The CDR3 sequence is CASSIVGTGPNYGYTF. Here the CDR3 DNA reads TGTGCCAGTAGTATAGTTGGGACAGGGCCTAACTATGGCTACACCTTC.

The V and J genes are TRBV5-1 and TRBJ1-2; unclear D gene. The CDR3 totals 14 residues. Germline lookup yields CDR1 SGHRS and CDR2 YFSETQ. V was pared by 0 bases and J by 4 bases, with 10 bases between. This CDR3 reads CASSLAQFPYGYTF. The CDR3 region has the DNA TGCGCCAGCAGCTTGGCACAGTTTCCCTATGGCTACACCTTC.

The chain combines TRBV6-5 with TRBJ1-1, with a tentative D call TRBD1 (5 bases). The CDR3 totals 16 residues. V was trimmed by 2 bases and J by 0 bases, leaving 13 bases between them. Germline CDR1 and CDR2: MNHEY and SVGAGI. The CDR3 region has the DNA TGTGCCAGCAGTTACCTCGGGGGGGTGGTGAACACTGAAGCTTTCTTT. Translated: CASSYLGGVVNTEAFF.

This chain uses TRBV2 with TRBJ2-1, with D perhaps TRBD1 (6 bases). The CDR3 covers 14 residues. Germline V CDR1 and CDR2: SNHLY, FYNNEI. Between the trimmed V and J ends, which lost 7 bases and 5 bases, there was a span of 15 bases. This chain's CDR3 is CASTRQALNNEQFF. CDR3 coding DNA: TGTGCCAGCACCAGACAGGCCCTAAACAATGAGCAGTTCTTC.

The chain joins TRBV7-2 to TRBJ2-1; 12 bases align to TRBD2. Germline-derived CDR1 and CDR2 are SGHTA and FQGNSA. CDR3 size: 18 residues. After removal of 4 bases from V and 3 bases from J, the junction contained 10 bases not matched to a gene. DNA for the CDR3: TGTGCCAGCAGCTCCCGACTAGCGGGGGTTCCTGGCTACAATGAGCAGTTCTTC. Translated: CASSSRLAGVPGYNEQFF.

The chain uses TRBV15 and TRBJ1-1; the D is unclear. Germline V CDR1 and CDR2: LNHNV, YYDKDF (reference sequence). There are 13 residues in the CDR3. Trimming left V 0 bases short and J 7 bases short, with 9 bases between. CDR3 bases: TGTGCCACCAGCAGAGATTACGGGGTTGAAGCTTTCTTT. It translates to CATSRDYGVEAFF.

The V call is TRBV6-1, the J call TRBJ2-5; no clear D. The assigned J gene may be wrong: the sequence end matches TRBJ2-7 better. The CDR3 sequence is 13 residues long. Germline CDR1 MNHNS, CDR2 SASEGT. The chain's CDR3 is CASSEYVTYEQYF. In DNA, the CDR3 is TGTGCCAGCAGTGAGTACGTCACGTACGAGCAGTACTTC.

V gene TRBV7-8 combines with J gene TRBJ2-1, with 9 bases aligning to TRBD1. This CDR3 has 15 residues. The V gene's germline CDR1 is SGHVS and CDR2 FQNEAQ. V shed 5 bases and J 3 bases; nucleotides not matched to a gene: 5. CDR3 in DNA: TGTGCCAGCAGCGCCTTGGACAGGGGCTACAATGAGCAGTTCTTC. This encodes CASSALDRGYNEQFF.

This rearrangement joins TRBV6-5 to TRBJ1-2, with 8 nucleotides matching TRBD1. Germline assignment: CDR1 MNHEY and CDR2 SVGAGI. CDR3 length equals 15 residues. The ends lost 5 bases at V and 8 bases at J; junction bases unmatched: 13. The CDR3 bases are TGTGCCAGCAGTAACCGGGACAGGCTCGTTGGAGGCTACACCTTC. It encodes CASSNRDRLVGGYTF.

This chain connects TRBV2 to TRBJ2-3, with TRBD1 as a possible D gene (6 bases). This CDR3 region has 15 residues. Germline CDR1 is SNHLY and CDR2 is FYNNEI. The V end was cut by 4 bases, the J end by 6 bases, with 17 bases between. The DNA of the CDR3 is TGTGCCAGCAGTGTGATGGGACATGGTGGGGATACGCAGTATTTT. It translates to CASSVMGHGGDTQYF.

The V call is TRBV4-1, the J call TRBJ2-7; 7 bases align to TRBD1. Germline V gene data show CDR1 as MGHRA and CDR2 as YSYEKL. V shed 4 bases, J shed 2 bases, and the junction held 5 bases outside the gene matches. The CDR3 is made up of 14 amino acids. CDR3 sequence reads: CASSPRQGTYEQYF. The CDR3 DNA reads TGCGCCAGCAGCCCCCGACAGGGAACCTACGAGCAGTACTTC.

The J gene is TRBJ1-1, the V gene TRBV5-5, with 7 nucleotides matching TRBD1. Germline V CDR1 and CDR2: SGHKS, YYEKEE (reference sequence). The junction had 1 base not matched to a gene; V was cut back by 4 bases and J by 1 base. The CDR3 sequence is 13 residues long. The CDR3 nucleotides are TGTGCCAGCAGCCGACAGGGGAACACTGAAGCTTTCTTT. Protein: CASSRQGNTEAFF.

V gene TRBV7-8 combines with J gene TRBJ2-3; possibly TRBD2 for D (5 bases). The CDR3 length is 13 residues. Trimming shortened V by 7 bases and J by 1 base, and 9 bases separated the two germline ends. Germline V CDR1 and CDR2: SGHVS, FQNEAQ. Here the CDR3 DNA reads TGTGCCAGCATTACCGGGGGCACAGATACGCAGTATTTT. As protein: CASITGGTDTQYF.

This chain links TRBV19 with TRBJ1-6; D is possibly TRBD1 (5 bases). Germline V lookup: CDR1 LNHDA, CDR2 SQIVND (reference sequence). The CDR3 runs 13 residues. Trimming took off 8 bases at V and 4 bases at J, with 9 bases between the two ends. For the CDR3, the DNA is TGTGCCAGTCAACAGGAGTATAATTCACCCCTCCACTTT. This translates into CASQQEYNSPLHF.

The rearrangement joins TRBV5-6 to TRBJ1-6; D might be TRBD1 (5 bases). V lost 4 bases and J 0 bases, leaving 8 bases between the germline ends. Germline V gives CDR1 SGHDT, CDR2 YYEEEE. The CDR3 is made up of 15 amino acids. As DNA, the CDR3 is TGTGCCAGCAGCGCGGGACGCTCCTATAATTCACCCCTCCACTTT. It is translated as CASSAGRSYNSPLHF.

This chain uses TRBV6-1 with TRBJ2-7, with D possibly TRBD1 on 6 matching bases. Germline lookup yields CDR1 MNHNS and CDR2 SASEGT. V was pared by 6 bases and J by 2 bases, with 17 bases between. This CDR3 comprises 15 residues. The CDR3 DNA sequence: TGTGCCAGCAGCCGGGACAACCCAGTGCCCTACGAGCAGTACTTC. Amino acid sequence: CASSRDNPVPYEQYF.

This sequence joins TRBV11-2 and TRBJ2-5, with 15 bases fitting TRBD2. CDR3 length equals 18 residues. CDR1 SGHAT and CDR2 FQNNGV come from the germline V gene. The junction had 8 bases not matched to a gene; V was cut back by 5 bases and J by 1 base. The CDR3 DNA reads as TGTGCCAGCAGCCCTAGGGGGACTAGCGGGGGGCCCCAAGAGACCCAGTACTTC. Translating it yields CASSPRGTSGGPQETQYF. Full variable domain (outside the CDR3, taken from reference TRBV11-2 and TRBJ2-5): EAGVAQSPRYKIIEKRQSVAFWCNPISGHATLYWYQQILGQGPKLLIQFQNNGVVDDSQLPKDRFSAERLKGVDSTLKIQPAKLEDSAVYLCASSPRGTSGGPQETQYFGPGTRLLVL.

The chain carries TRBV11-2 and TRBJ1-1, with 9 bases identical to TRBD1. The CDR3 sequence is 13 residues long. The trim removed 8 bases at V and 7 bases at J, leaving 8 bases unmatched. CDR1 and CDR2 (germline): SGHAT, FQNNGV. CDR3 coding DNA: TGTGCCAGCGGCACAGGGGGCAAGGGTGAAGCTTTCTTT. Its translation: CASGTGGKGEAFF.

V gene TRBV18 combines with J gene TRBJ1-6; TRBD1 might be the D (5 bases). Trimming left V 6 bases short and J 9 bases short, with 12 bases between. CDR3 length: 13 amino acids. Germline CDR1 is KGHSH and CDR2 is LQKENI. The CDR3 nucleotides are TGTGCCAGCTCGCGGGGGGGACTTTCACCCCTCCACTTT. Translating gives CASSRGGLSPLHF.

V is TRBV19 and J is TRBJ1-1, with D perhaps matching TRBD1 (5 bases). Germline V gene data show CDR1 as LNHDA and CDR2 as SQIVND (reference sequence). Trimming took 4 bases from V and 1 from J, leaving 13 bases between them. The CDR3 consists of 15 residues. CDR3 DNA: TGTGCCAGTAGTACCCCAGGGCTCGCGAACACTGAAGCTTTCTTT. This codes for CASSTPGLANTEAFF. Filled out from reference TRBV19 and TRBJ1-1, the complete variable domain reads DGGITQSPKYLFRKEGQNVTLSCEQNLNHDAMYWYRQDPGQGLRLIYYSQIVNDFQKGDIAEGYSVSREKKESFPLTVTSAQKNPTAFYLCASSTPGLANTEAFFGQGTRLTVV.